This paragraph reports one T cell receptor (beta chain). The sample originates from a study of technical replicates of blood from several donors. Here immunoSEQ multiplex PCR was the method, and the copy in TCRdb shows in-frame clones only, minus some. The top ten hold approximately 0.24% of the sample, which has about 89,000 clones, approximately 96% seen once. The clonotype originates from a human donor in good health. Sequences were obtained from T cells isolated from PBMCs.

CDR3 DNA: TGTGCCAGCTCACCACAGAGACAGGGTAACGAGCAGTACTTC. Residues: CASSPQRQGNEQYF. The J gene is TRBJ2-7, the V gene TRBV18; 7 nucleotides agree with TRBD1. With V trimmed by 1 base and J by 5 bases, 5 bases remained unmatched. The CDR3 contains 14 residues. Germline V gene sequence: CDR1 KGHSH, CDR2 LQKENI. Variable domain in full (rest from reference TRBV18 and TRBJ2-7): NAGVMQNPRHLVRRRGQEARLRCSPMKGHSHVYWYRQLPEEGLKFMVYLQKENIIDESGMPKERFSAEFPKEGPSILRIQQVVRGDSAAYFCASSPQRQGNEQYFGPGTRLTVT.